This entry lists 11 T cell receptor beta chains sequenced from one sample in a study of PD-L1 blockade in urothelial cancer (dated by TCRdb to the late 2010s). Library method: the immunoSEQ multiplex PCR assay. In its TCRdb copy, this immuneACCESS table keeps in-frame sequences only and misses some clones. Where compared with another copy, unresolved V genes explain less than half of these, and the others have no known cause. This sample gives roughly 40,000 clones in total; roughly nine tenths of them show up just once. The ten most abundant clones make up about 7.3% of the sample. The sample's time point label, decoded: peripheral blood 6 weeks after treatment start. Here the sequenced sample was PBMCs, taken around atezolizumab (anti-PD-L1) treatment. Receptor source: a man aged 70 or older with urothelial cancer.

J is TRBJ2-3 and V is TRBV27, with 9 nucleotides matching TRBD2. CDR3 length equals 15 residues. The germline CDR1 and CDR2 sequences are MNHEY and SMNVEV (reference sequence). J gave up 1 base and V 6 bases, and 5 bases lay outside the gene matches. The CDR3 sequence: CASRTLAGRTDTQYF. CDR3 bases: TGTGCCAGCAGGACGCTAGCGGGGCGCACAGATACGCAGTATTTT.

This sequence joins TRBV27 and TRBJ2-1, with 7 bases that match TRBD1. The V and J ends lost 6 bases and 8 bases, in that order; junction bases with no gene match: 4. This CDR3 region has 12 residues. Germline CDR1 and CDR2: MNHEY and SMNVEV (reference sequence). Here the CDR3 DNA reads TGTGCCAGCAGCCCACAGGGGTATGAGCAGTTCTTC. Encoded protein: CASSPQGYEQFF.

V gene TRBV19 combines with J gene TRBJ1-5; 7 bases fit TRBD1. The CDR3 is made up of 15 amino acids. V shed 4 bases, J shed 6 bases, and the junction held 9 bases outside the gene matches. Germline assignment: CDR1 LNHDA and CDR2 SQIVND (reference sequence). CDR3 sequence: CASSTLYRGAQPQHF. The CDR3 DNA follows: TGTGCCAGTAGTACCCTCTACAGGGGCGCTCAGCCCCAGCATTTT.

With regard to this clone: The sample has other DNA sequences that encode this CDR3 too. The chain combines TRBV6-4 with TRBJ2-1; tentative D call: TRBD2 (6 bases). Per the germline V gene, CDR1 is MRHNA and CDR2 is SNTAGT. Trimming pared 0 bases from V and 0 bases from J, leaving 12 bases between. This CDR3 comprises 17 residues. The CDR3 nucleotides are TGTGCCAGCAGTGACTCGTCAGCGGGTGTCTCCTACAATGAGCAGTTCTTC. Translating gives CASSDSSAGVSYNEQFF.

The rearrangement links TRBV28 to TRBJ2-7; 7 bases agree with TRBD2. This CDR3 comprises 15 residues. Germline lookup yields CDR1 MDHEN and CDR2 SYDVKM. V shed 6 bases, J shed 3 bases, and the junction held 11 bases outside the gene matches. The CDR3 reads CASRGGGGPLYEQYF. The CDR3 DNA sequence: TGTGCCAGCAGGGGTGGGGGAGGGCCCCTCTACGAGCAGTACTTC.

The rearrangement uses TRBV4-2 and TRBJ2-5, with D hard to call. The germline V gene encodes CDR1 LGHNA and CDR2 YNFKEQ. The CDR3 runs 15 residues. V was pared by 0 bases and J by 3 bases, with 11 bases between. CDR3 in amino acids: CASSQDPGYEETQYF. DNA of the CDR3: TGTGCCAGCAGCCAAGATCCAGGTTACGAAGAGACCCAGTACTTC.

This CDR3 is CASTPLGGDQPQHF. The CDR3 nucleotides are TGTGCCAGCACCCCGTTGGGTGGAGATCAGCCCCAGCATTTT. The chain joins TRBV28 to TRBJ1-5; D is unresolved. CDR3 size: 14 residues. The germline V gene has CDR1 MDHEN and CDR2 SYDVKM. V shed 7 bases and J shed 5 bases, with 15 bases lying between them.

The V gene is TRBV27, the J gene TRBJ2-3; D ambiguous. Germline V gives CDR1 MNHEY, CDR2 SMNVEV (reference sequence). There are 13 residues in the CDR3. Between the trimmed V and J ends, which lost 2 bases and 6 bases, there was a span of 9 bases. Here the CDR3 DNA reads TGTGCCAGCAGTTTAATCGGCAGGGATACGCAGTATTTT. It yields the protein CASSLIGRDTQYF.

CDR3 DNA: TGTGCCAGCAGCGACCCACTAGCTGACTACACAGATACGCAGTATTTT. This translates into CASSDPLADYTDTQYF. The chain uses TRBV5-6 and TRBJ2-3; D is perhaps TRBD2 (6 bases). Germline values: CDR1 SGHDT, CDR2 YYEEEE. V lost 4 bases to trimming and J lost 2 bases, with 17 bases between them. This CDR3 is 16 amino acids long.

The chain joins TRBV7-6 to TRBJ2-5; 7 positions match TRBD2. The CDR3 consists of 14 residues. V gave up 3 bases and J gave up 4 bases; unmatched junction bases: 5. Per the germline V gene, CDR1 is SGHVS and CDR2 is FNYEAQ. CDR3 DNA sequence: TGTGCCAGCAGCTTGGGGACGGGAGGAGAGACCCAGTACTTC. This sequence encodes CASSLGTGGETQYF.

The gene calls are TRBV2 and TRBJ2-1; 9 positions match TRBD1. From germline, CDR1 is SNHLY and CDR2 FYNNEI. With V trimmed by 4 bases and J by 2 bases, 0 bases remained unmatched. There are 14 residues in the CDR3. The CDR3 loop is CASSGTGAYNEQFF. DNA for the CDR3: TGTGCCAGCAGTGGGACAGGGGCCTACAATGAGCAGTTCTTC.